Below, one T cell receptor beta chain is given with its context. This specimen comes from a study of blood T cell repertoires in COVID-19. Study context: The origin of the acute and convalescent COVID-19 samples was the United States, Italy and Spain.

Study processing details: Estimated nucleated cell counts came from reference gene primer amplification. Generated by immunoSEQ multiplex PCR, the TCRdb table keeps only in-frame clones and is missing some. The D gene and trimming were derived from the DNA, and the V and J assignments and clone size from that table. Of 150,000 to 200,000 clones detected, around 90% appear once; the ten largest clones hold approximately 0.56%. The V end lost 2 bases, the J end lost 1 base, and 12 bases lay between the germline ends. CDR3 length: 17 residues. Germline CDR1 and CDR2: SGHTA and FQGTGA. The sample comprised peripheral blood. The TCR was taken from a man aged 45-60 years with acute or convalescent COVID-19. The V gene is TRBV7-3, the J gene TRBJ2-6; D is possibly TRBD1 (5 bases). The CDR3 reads CASSLQGTSSGANVLTF. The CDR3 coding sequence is TGTGCCAGCAGCTTACAGGGTACCTCTTCTGGGGCCAACGTCCTGACTTTC.